The entry that follows covers one TCR beta chain sequence. Its antigen is as yet unknown. The record originates from a study of cytomegalovirus exposure and HLA in healthy donors. In the study overall: Of around 400 genotyped donors, roughly 81% grouped in the Caucasian-associated ancestry cluster. General study findings and limits: Earlier analysis looked at TCR beta V segments, and most were productive about 87% or about 30% of the time. TCR sequences were mostly rare, though some public TCRs occurred in many donors. Per published reports, the classifier diagnosed cytomegalovirus status with high specificity and sensitivity.

The CDR3 loop spans 15 amino acids. V was clipped by 5 bases and J by 5 bases; unmatched bases: 8. Germline V CDR1 and CDR2: MDHEN, SYDVKM. Vbeta (60) and Jbeta (13) primers were used in the PCR. The repertoire was sequenced with immunoSEQ multiplex PCR; TCRdb's copy has only in-frame clones and lacks some. The table for this sample gives around 100,000 clones. J is TRBJ1-4 and V is TRBV28; TRBD1 agrees at 7 bases. This clonotype originated in a man aged 35 to 55 in good health and CMV-seropositive. What was sequenced was PBMCs. The CDR3 sequence is CASSTRTGGNEKLFF. CDR3 in DNA: TGTGCCAGCAGTACCAGGACAGGTGGGAATGAAAAACTGTTTTTT.